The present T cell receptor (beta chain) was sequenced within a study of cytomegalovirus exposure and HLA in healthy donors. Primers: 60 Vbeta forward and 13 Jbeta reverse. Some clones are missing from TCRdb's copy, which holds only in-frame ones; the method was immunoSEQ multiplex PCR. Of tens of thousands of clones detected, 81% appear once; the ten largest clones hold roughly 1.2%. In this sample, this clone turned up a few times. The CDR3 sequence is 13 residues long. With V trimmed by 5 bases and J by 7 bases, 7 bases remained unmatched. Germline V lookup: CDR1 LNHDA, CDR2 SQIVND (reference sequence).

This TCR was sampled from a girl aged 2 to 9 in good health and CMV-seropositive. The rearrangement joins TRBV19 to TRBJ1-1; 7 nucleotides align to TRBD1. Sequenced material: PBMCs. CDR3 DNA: TGTGCCAGTAGTCCCCGACAGGGATTTGAAGCTTTCTTT. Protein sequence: CASSPRQGFEAFF.